These T cell receptor beta chains were read from a single sample in a study of identical twins. One entry per CDR3 protein results from TCRdb running MiXCR on the 5' RACE reads. This sample has about 340,000 distinct CDR3 sequences, with roughly an eighth found just once. The sample was also reused in another study, on yellow fever vaccine responses in identical twins.

Sequenced: CD8+ T cells sorted from blood. The receptors originated from a woman under 30 in good health. Each CDR3 is given with its conserved first and last residue. The D gene is left open where the match is weak. Size is stated for part of the rows, as once, few or many counts, or as a class when the clone is expanded.

>TRBV4-2|TRBJ2-7|.|few
TGTGCCAGCAGCCCGGAATACCGGGGGGAGCAGTACTTC
CASSPEYRGEQYF
>TRBV14|TRBJ2-7|.|few
TGTGCCAGCAGCAAGGGCCCCTCTAGCTACGAGCAGTACTTC
CASSKGPSSYEQYF
>TRBV7-8|TRBJ2-1|TRBD1|few
TGTGCCAGCAGCCCCGGGACAGGGTTCAATGAGCAGTTCTTC
CASSPGTGFNEQFF
>TRBV5-1|TRBJ2-1|TRBD1|few
TGCGCCAGCAGCTCCACAGGGGGCGCTGAGCAGTTCTTC
CASSSTGGAEQFF
>TRBV7-6|TRBJ1-1|TRBD1|few
TGTGCCAGCAGCTTGGGGACGACAGGGATGAACACTGAAGCTTTCTTT
CASSLGTTGMNTEAFF
>TRBV12-3/TRBV12-4|TRBJ2-5|.|.
TGTGCCAGCAGTTTAGTCCGGGAGACCCAGTACTTC
CASSLVRETQYF
>TRBV29-1|TRBJ2-3|TRBD1|.
TGCAGCGGGGTGGACAGGTACACAGATACGCAGTATTTT
CSGVDRYTDTQYF
>TRBV15|TRBJ2-3|TRBD1|.
TGTGCCACCAGCAGAGTTTTAATTGGGACAGGGGGTACAGATACGCAGTATTTT
CATSRVLIGTGGTDTQYF
>TRBV28|TRBJ1-5|.|many
TGTGCCAGCAGCGTCTTAGGTAGCAATCAGCCCCAGCATTTT
CASSVLGSNQPQHF
>TRBV12-3/TRBV12-4|TRBJ2-1|TRBD2|.
TGTGCCAGCAGTTTAGGGACTAGCGGAGTCAGCAATTACAATGAGCAGTTCTTC
CASSLGTSGVSNYNEQFF
>TRBV7-9|TRBJ2-1|.|.
TGTGCCAGCAGCCCCACCCGCACAGAGGAGCAATTCTTC
CASSPTRTEEQFF
>TRBV6-5|TRBJ2-3|.|few
TGTGCCAGCAGTTACGGGTCCGAGGGCTCAGATACGCAGTATTTT
CASSYGSEGSDTQYF
>TRBV6-5|TRBJ2-5|.|.
TGTGCCAGCAGTTATGCCCCGGACGGTTCGCAAGAGACCCAGTACTTC
CASSYAPDGSQETQYF
>TRBV7-9|TRBJ2-7|.|.
TGTGCCAGCAGCTCGGCTACGGGATTTGCCAACTTCTACGAGCAGTACTTC
CASSSATGFANFYEQYF
>TRBV25-1|TRBJ2-6|.|few
TGTGCCAGCGGACCAGGGGCAGGGCCTTCTGGGGCCAACGTCCTGACTTTC
CASGPGAGPSGANVLTF
>TRBV7-6|TRBJ2-1|TRBD2|few
TGTGCCAGCAGCCCTAGCGGGAGTGAGCCGTTCTTC
CASSPSGSEPFF
>TRBV4-1|TRBJ2-2|.|many
TGCGCCAGCAGCCAAGAGTGGCGATGGGCCGGGGAGCTGTTTTTT
CASSQEWRWAGELFF